Listed below are T cell receptor beta chains from one sample, sequenced in a study of T cell responses to AZD1222 COVID-19 vaccine. Libraries were prepared by immunoSEQ multiplex PCR; TCRdb keeps only in-frame clonotypes and omits some of them. The table has more than 70,000 clones, around 90% seen once. Sequenced here: peripheral blood, sampled on day 0 of MenACWY control vaccination. The receptor source for this set is an adult in good health. Each CDR3 is given with its conserved first and last residue. D genes are given only for firm matches. A clone size is listed for some rows: how often the clone was seen (once, few, many), or a class if it is expanded.

NA TRBJ1-5 TRBV10-3 NA TGTGCCATCAGTGGATCCGGGGGCAATCAGCCCCAGCATTTT CAISGSGGNQPQHF
few TRBJ2-1 TRBV5-6 TRBD2 TGTGCCAGCAGCCTGACTAGCGGGGGTCACAATGAGCAGTTCTTC CASSLTSGGHNEQFF
NA TRBJ2-7 TRBV11-1 TRBD1 TGTGCCAGCAGCGGTTCCGGGACAGGGACCTACGAGCAGTACTTC CASSGSGTGTYEQYF
NA TRBJ1-5 TRBV10-3 NA TGTGCCATCAGTGAGGGCCAGGGAAATCAGCCCCAGCATTTT CAISEGQGNQPQHF
once TRBJ1-1 TRBV7-2 TRBD1 TGTGCCAGCAGCCCCCGACAGGGGGGCACTGAAGCTTTCTTT CASSPRQGGTEAFF
NA TRBJ1-6 TRBV3-1/TRBV3-2 NA TGTGCCAGCAGCCAAGACAGCTCCTATAATTCACCCCTCCACTTT CASSQDSSYNSPLHF
NA TRBJ2-7 TRBV11-3 TRBD2 TGTGCCAGCAGACCGGGACTAGCGGGGTCTCACGAGCAGTACTTC CASRPGLAGSHEQYF
NA TRBJ1-1 TRBV27 NA TGTGCTTTTACTCCCTGTGGAAACATGAACACTGAAGCTTTCTTT CAFTPCGNMNTEAFF
NA TRBJ1-5 TRBV5-5 NA TGTGCCAGCAGCTTGGAGGGGGGAAATCAGCCCCAGCATTTT CASSLEGGNQPQHF
NA TRBJ2-7 TRBV7-2 NA TGTGCCAGCAGCTTAGACAGGCATACCTACGAGCAGTACTTC CASSLDRHTYEQYF
NA TRBJ1-1 TRBV20-1 NA TGCAGTGCTTGGGGAGGTGAAGCTTTCTTT CSAWGGEAFF
NA TRBJ2-7 TRBV6-5 NA TGTGCCAGCAGCCGCCACAGGGACTACGAGCAGTACTTC CASSRHRDYEQYF
NA TRBJ2-3 TRBV14 NA TGTGCCAGCAGCCAGACTTTTCTTCAGGGGGGGAAAACAGATACGCAGTATTTT CASSQTFLQGGKTDTQYF
few TRBJ2-1 TRBV5-4 TRBD2 TGTGCCAGCAGCCCTAGCGGGGACTACTACAATGAGCAGTTCTTC CASSPSGDYYNEQFF
NA TRBJ2-1 TRBV4-1 NA TGCGCCAGCAGTCCCGCGCCCAGCTCCTACAATGAGCAGTTCTTC CASSPAPSSYNEQFF
NA TRBJ1-1 TRBV5-1 TRBD1 TGCGCCAGCAGCGTCCGACAGGGCGAGGGGACTGAAGCTTTCTTT CASSVRQGEGTEAFF
NA TRBJ2-3 TRBV13 TRBD1 TGTGCCAGCAGCTCCAGGACAGGGCCTATCAAGGATACGCAGTATTTT CASSSRTGPIKDTQYF
NA TRBJ1-1 TRBV20-1 NA TGCAGTGCTAGTAAAACAGGGAAGACTGAAGCTTTCTTT CSASKTGKTEAFF
NA TRBJ2-5 TRBV7-9 NA TGTGCCAGCAGCGGGTTGGAGACCCAGTACTTC CASSGLETQYF
NA TRBJ1-6 TRBV9 TRBD1 TGTGCCAGCAGCGTAGGGGAGGGGGCAATTAATTCACCCCTCCACTTT CASSVGEGAINSPLHF
NA TRBJ1-2 TRBV7-2 NA TGTGCCAGCAGCTCGGACCTAGCTAACTATGGCTACACCTTC CASSSDLANYGYTF
NA TRBJ1-2 TRBV14 NA TGTGCCAGCAGCCAAATGACAGGATCCGGCGGCTACACCTTC CASSQMTGSGGYTF
NA TRBJ2-5 TRBV29-1 TRBD2 TGCAGCGTTGATGCTCCACGGGGGGGAGAGACCCAGTACTTC CSVDAPRGGETQYF
NA TRBJ1-4 TRBV5-1 TRBD1 TGCGCCAGCAGCTTGAGACAGGGCGATGAAAAACTGTTTTTT CASSLRQGDEKLFF
NA TRBJ1-1 TRBV5-6 NA TGTGCCAGCAGCGGAACAGGGAAGGGAGTGGGGAACACTGAAGCTTTCTTT CASSGTGKGVGNTEAFF
NA TRBJ1-3 TRBV6-5 TRBD1 TGTGCCAGCAGATCAAGGACAGGGACTGGAAACACCATATATTTT CASRSRTGTGNTIYF
NA TRBJ1-6 TRBV18 NA TGTGCCAGCTCACAAGGACAGAATAATTCACCCCTCCACTTT CASSQGQNNSPLHF
NA TRBJ2-7 TRBV14 NA TGTGCCAGCAGGCGATCATTCCCCGGCGACGAGCAGTACTTC CASRRSFPGDEQYF
NA TRBJ1-6 TRBV2 NA TGTGCCAGCTTACGGGGGGATTTGAATTCACCCCTCCACTTT CASLRGDLNSPLHF
NA TRBJ2-2 TRBV24-1 NA TGTGCCACCAGTGAGAGCGTTATCCCCGGGGAGCTGTTTTTT CATSESVIPGELFF
once TRBJ2-1 TRBV12-5 TRBD1 TGTGCTAGTGGTTTGAAGGACAGGTCATACAATGAGCAGTTCTTC CASGLKDRSYNEQFF
NA TRBJ1-2 TRBV6-6 TRBD1 TGTGCCAGCAATCAAATCCGGGACAGGGACTATGGCTACACCTTC CASNQIRDRDYGYTF
NA TRBJ2-1 TRBV7-6 NA TGTGCCAGCAGCATAAGCGCCTCCTCCTACAATGAGCAGTTCTTC CASSISASSYNEQFF
NA TRBJ1-2 TRBV10-2 NA TGCGCCAGCAGTTGGACAGCCAACTATGGCTACACCTTC CASSWTANYGYTF
few TRBJ1-2 TRBV10-3 NA TGTGCCATCAGTGAGTCCCAGGGAGCTAACTATGGCTACACCTTC CAISESQGANYGYTF
NA TRBJ1-1 TRBV9 NA TGTGCCAGCGGAAACACAGGGAGAAACACTGAAGCTTTCTTT CASGNTGRNTEAFF
NA TRBJ2-7 TRBV5-1 NA TGCGCCAGCAGGAGGGAGACCATCCAGTACTTC CASRRETIQYF
NA TRBJ2-2 TRBV5-1 NA TGCGCCAGCAGCTTGCCAACTAGCTTAGACACCGGGGAGCTGTTTTTT CASSLPTSLDTGELFF
NA TRBJ2-7 TRBV6-1 NA TGTGCCAGCAGTGAAGGGCAGCTAGGCGAGCAGTACTTC CASSEGQLGEQYF
once TRBJ1-2 TRBV2 NA TGTGCCAGCAACACTGTGGCTGCGTATGGCTACACCTTC CASNTVAAYGYTF
NA TRBJ1-6 TRBV4-3 NA TGCGCCAGCAGCCAAGCAGGGGAGGGGAATTCACCCCTCCACTTT CASSQAGEGNSPLHF